Presented here are 20 T cell receptor beta chains from one specimen sequenced in a study of T cell clones after liver transplantation. The method was immunoSEQ multiplex PCR; TCRdb's version includes in-frame clones alone and lacks a portion of them. The table lists under 55,000 clones, about 86% of them singletons. Sequencing used CD4+ T cells from blood, obtained 24 months after liver transplant. The receptors originated from a human patient who received a liver transplant. Part of the T cell pool may stem from the graft donor.

This clone appeared a few times. In DNA form, the CDR3 reads TGTGCCAGCAGCCAAGTTAACACCGGGGAGCTGTTTTTT. It translates to CASSQVNTGELFF. This chain connects TRBV14 to TRBJ2-2; no clear D gene. Germline V gene sequence: CDR1 SGHDN, CDR2 FVKESK. The CDR3 consists of 13 residues. Deletions cut 1 base from V and 2 bases from J, with 2 bases between.

The chain is built from TRBV7-2 and TRBJ2-2, with TRBD2 matching 7 bases. Germline values: CDR1 SGHTA, CDR2 FQGNSA. The CDR3 contains 17 residues. V gave up 4 bases and J gave up 5 bases; unmatched junction bases: 13. In DNA, the CDR3 is TGTGCCAGCAGCTCCTCCCTTTTGGGGGGGAGGACCGGGGAGCTGTTTTTT. It encodes CASSSSLLGGRTGELFF.

The J gene is TRBJ1-4, the V gene TRBV5-1; no definite D call. V dropped 3 bases and J dropped 8 bases, with 11 bases sitting between them. The germline V gene has CDR1 SGHRS and CDR2 YFSETQ. The CDR3 contains 13 residues. The CDR3 protein is CASSSVSDEKLFF. DNA of the CDR3: TGCGCCAGCAGCTCCGTATCAGACGAAAAACTGTTTTTT. Using reference TRBV5-1 and TRBJ1-4 for the parts outside the CDR3, the full variable domain is KAGVTQTPRYLIKTRGQQVTLSCSPISGHRSVSWYQQTPGQGLQFLFEYFSETQRNKGNFPGRFSGRQFSNSRSEMNVSTLELGDSALYLCASSSVSDEKLFFGSGTQLSVL.

The CDR3 nucleotides read TGCAGCGTTGAAATGCAGCAAGAGACCCAGTACTTC. Its protein is CSVEMQQETQYF. The rearrangement uses TRBV29-1 and TRBJ2-5, with no clear D. The CDR3 is 12 amino acids. With 2 bases removed from V and 2 bases from J, the gap between germline ends came to 6 bases. CDR1 SQVTM and CDR2 ANQGSEA come from the germline V gene.

The CDR3 region has the DNA TGCGCCAGCAGCTTAGGGTTCACAGATACGCAGTATTTT. Residues: CASSLGFTDTQYF. The chain employs TRBV5-1 and TRBJ2-3; D call uncertain. The ends were cut back, 2 bases at V and 2 bases at J, with 6 bases in the middle. In germline, CDR1 is SGHRS, CDR2 YFSETQ. The CDR3 is 13 amino acids.

The chain uses TRBV5-1 and TRBJ2-1, with D hard to call. This CDR3 has 15 residues. With 5 bases removed from V and 4 bases from J, the gap between germline ends came to 16 bases. Germline CDR1 reads SGHRS; CDR2 reads YFSETQ. CDR3 bases: TGCGCCAGCAGTACCTCGCCAACTCGGTACAATGAGCAGTTCTTC. Protein sequence: CASSTSPTRYNEQFF.

The genes are TRBV14 and TRBJ1-1; D is ambiguous. The V gene's germline CDR1 is SGHDN and CDR2 FVKESK. The ends were cut back, 1 base at V and 0 bases at J, with 12 bases in the middle. This CDR3 has 16 amino acids. CDR3 sequence: CASSQGFVVVNTEAFF. The DNA of the CDR3 is TGTGCCAGCAGCCAAGGATTCGTGGTTGTGAACACTGAAGCTTTCTTT.

This chain uses TRBV30 with TRBJ2-5; 15 bases align to TRBD2. This CDR3 has 18 residues. V lost 2 bases and J lost 5; bases outside the gene matches: 12. Germline V lookup: CDR1 GTSNPN, CDR2 SVGIG (reference sequence). The CDR3 region has the DNA TGTGCCTGGAGTCCACTCGGACTAGCGGGAGGGCGGGGGGAGACCCAGTACTTC. Encoded protein: CAWSPLGLAGGRGETQYF.

This chain joins TRBV15 and TRBJ1-2; TRBD1 aligns across 7 bases. The junction had 12 bases not matched to a gene; V was cut back by 0 bases and J by 8 bases. This CDR3 is 16 amino acids long. Germline CDR1 is LNHNV and CDR2 is YYDKDF (reference sequence). The CDR3 sequence: CATSREGTVFGRGYTF. CDR3 nucleotides: TGTGCCACCAGCAGAGAAGGGACAGTCTTCGGCAGGGGCTACACCTTC.

The chain combines TRBV27 with TRBJ2-4; D is unresolved. With 1 base removed from V and 7 bases from J, the gap between germline ends came to 11 bases. The germline V gene encodes CDR1 MNHEY and CDR2 SMNVEV (reference sequence). This CDR3 comprises 14 residues. The CDR3 DNA follows: TGTGCCAGCAGTTTATTCCCCCTCCCGAACATTCAGTACTTC. This codes for CASSLFPLPNIQYF.

The sample holds one count of this clone. This sequence joins TRBV4-3 and TRBJ2-1; TRBD2 agrees at 7 bases. From germline, CDR1 is LGHNA and CDR2 YSLEER. The V gene end was trimmed by 0 bases and the J gene end by 2 bases; junction bases not matched to a gene: 4. The CDR3 loop spans 16 amino acids. The CDR3 is CASSQEWRGTYNEQFF. The CDR3 DNA reads as TGCGCCAGCAGCCAAGAATGGCGGGGGACCTACAATGAGCAGTTCTTC.

The J gene is TRBJ2-6, the V gene TRBV4-1, with D possibly being TRBD1 (5 bases). The CDR3 extends over 17 amino acids. The V end was cut by 4 bases, the J end by 0 bases, with 13 bases between. Per germline, CDR1 MGHRA and CDR2 YSYEKL. CDR3 nucleotide sequence: TGCGCCAGCAGCCCGACGGAAAGGGGCTCTGGGGCCAACGTCCTGACTTTC. It yields the protein CASSPTERGSGANVLTF.

V and J are TRBV7-2 and TRBJ1-3; maybe TRBD1 (5 bases). The germline CDR1 and CDR2 sequences are SGHTA and FQGNSA. V shed 1 base and J shed 3 bases, with 13 bases lying between them. The CDR3 is 16 amino acids. The CDR3 here is CASSLDVGRVGNTIYF. In nucleotides, the CDR3 is TGTGCCAGCAGCTTAGACGTGGGGCGCGTTGGAAACACCATATATTTT.

The chain is built from TRBV5-1 and TRBJ2-5; D gene ambiguous. The CDR3 consists of 11 residues. The germline V and J ends were trimmed by 2 bases and 3 bases, with 2 bases remaining between them. Germline V gene data show CDR1 as SGHRS and CDR2 as YFSETQ. The DNA for the CDR3 is TGCGCCAGCAGCTTTAAAGAGACCCAGTACTTC. This gives the protein CASSFKETQYF.

The chain links TRBV18 to TRBJ2-7; D possibly corresponds to TRBD2 (6 bases). Germline CDR1 and CDR2: KGHSH and LQKENI. Deletions cut 2 bases from V and 3 bases from J, with 11 bases between. CDR3 length equals 14 residues. CDR3 nucleotide sequence: TGTGCCAGCTCACCAAGGGGACTGCTCTACGAGCAGTACTTC. Encoded protein: CASSPRGLLYEQYF.

This chain uses TRBV7-2 with TRBJ1-2, with D unresolved. Trimming took off 5 bases at V and 7 bases at J, with 17 bases between the two ends. CDR1 and CDR2 from the germline V gene are SGHTA and FQGNSA. This CDR3 has 14 amino acids. The CDR3 loop reads CASSPIAGPSGYTF. CDR3 DNA: TGTGCCAGCAGCCCCATTGCGGGCCCAAGTGGCTACACCTTC.

The chain couples TRBV5-1 to TRBJ1-2; TRBD1 agrees at 12 bases. After removal of 0 bases from V and 8 bases from J, the junction contained 8 bases not matched to a gene. The germline V gene encodes CDR1 SGHRS and CDR2 YFSETQ. CDR3 length equals 16 residues. CDR3 DNA sequence: TGCGCCAGCAGCTTGGAAGGGACAGGGGGCCCGTCGGGCTACACCTTC. It codes for CASSLEGTGGPSGYTF.

The J gene is TRBJ1-5, the V gene TRBV7-9; 7 nucleotides align to TRBD1. Unmatched junction bases numbered 2, after V lost 5 bases and J lost 1 base. CDR1 and CDR2 from the germline V gene are SEHNR and FQNEAQ (reference sequence). The CDR3 totals 14 residues. The chain's CDR3 is CASSPGGSNQPQHF. For the CDR3, the DNA is TGTGCCAGCAGCCCAGGGGGAAGCAATCAGCCCCAGCATTTT.

This clone was seen a handful of times. CDR3 amino acids: CASSILKGRGTQYF. CDR3 DNA: TGTGCCAGTAGTATCTTAAAGGGTCGGGGGACCCAGTACTTC. This chain uses TRBV19 with TRBJ2-5; possible D gene TRBD2, 5 bases. CDR3 length equals 14 residues. Germline-derived CDR1 and CDR2 are LNHDA and SQIVND (reference sequence). Between the trimmed V and J ends, which lost 3 bases and 7 bases, there was a span of 15 bases.

This clone was seen a handful of times. The genes are TRBV6-5 and TRBJ2-2; no firm D call. CDR3 size: 14 residues. Germline V gene sequence: CDR1 MNHEY, CDR2 SVGAGI. V was shortened by 7 bases and J by 1 base, with 10 bases between the two germline ends. DNA of the CDR3: TGTGCCAGCAAGGGCTTGCAGAACACCGGGGAGCTGTTTTTT. Encoded protein: CASKGLQNTGELFF.